This entry is about one T cell receptor beta chain. This sample was taken from a study of CD8 T cells in Susac syndrome. Random hexamers served to reverse transcribe roughly 0.5 to 1 ug RNA. TCRdb re-derived calls from the immunoSEQ multiplex PCR reads in MiXCR, one entry per CDR3 protein. Of fewer than 350,000 distinct CDR3 sequences listed, roughly 85% are singletons. Unmatched junction bases numbered 13, after V lost 2 bases and J lost 2 bases. This CDR3 spans 19 amino acids. Germline CDR1 reads LGHNA; CDR2 reads YNFKEQ. The TCR originated in a human donor with multiple sclerosis. The sequenced material came from CD8+ T cells from PBMCs. The chain is built from TRBV4-2 and TRBJ2-2; 8 bases fit TRBD2. The CDR3 DNA follows: TGTGCCAGCAGCCAACCGCCGGCCCCCAGCGGGGGAAACACCGGGGAGCTGTTTTTT. Encoded protein: CASSQPPAPSGGNTGELFF.